The 7 T cell receptor beta chains below were found in one sample sequenced in a study of blood T cell repertoires in COVID-19. TCRdb's copy holds only in-frame clones and misses some; the assay was immunoSEQ multiplex PCR. The sample shows 250,000 to 350,000 clones, around 89% of them seen only once. The sample consisted of peripheral blood. The origin of the receptors is a woman aged 50 to 60 with COVID-19, enrolled during active disease.

The genes are TRBV23-1 and TRBJ1-3, with 8 bases identical to TRBD1. TRBV23-1 is recorded as an ORF, its role being uncertain. The CDR3 is made up of 20 amino acids. V lost 2 bases to trimming and J lost 0 bases; unmatched junction nucleotides: 15. CDR3 sequence: CASSQTMTGVLNDSGNTIYF. CDR3 bases: TGCGCCAGCAGTCAAACAATGACAGGGGTACTTAATGACTCTGGAAACACCATATATTTT.

The chain joins TRBV30 to TRBJ2-7, with TRBD2 as a possible D gene (6 bases). V was clipped by 4 bases and J by 2 bases, with 18 bases between them. This CDR3 spans 15 amino acids. Germline V lookup: CDR1 GTSNPN, CDR2 SVGIG (reference sequence). CDR3 in amino acids: CAWTAGTSRTYEQYF. As DNA, the CDR3 is TGTGCCTGGACCGCCGGCACTAGCAGAACCTACGAGCAGTACTTC.

This chain links TRBV18 with TRBJ1-4; D is uncertain. V was clipped by 0 bases and J by 2 bases, with 7 bases between them. Germline-derived CDR1 and CDR2 are KGHSH and LQKENI. This CDR3 is 15 amino acids long. CDR3 sequence reads: CASSPPRGTNEKLFF. The CDR3 DNA follows: TGTGCCAGCTCACCACCAAGAGGGACTAATGAAAAACTGTTTTTT.

The V call is TRBV19, the J call TRBJ2-1; 7 nucleotides match TRBD1. The CDR3 extends over 14 amino acids. Losses at the gene ends were 7 bases for V and 10 bases for J; bases not matched to a gene: 13. Germline V CDR1 and CDR2: LNHDA, SQIVND (reference sequence). The CDR3 region has the DNA TGTGCCAGTAAGTCACAGGGGTCATATGTAGAGCAGTTCTTC. This gives the protein CASKSQGSYVEQFF.

In its sample, this clone was seen once. V usage is TRBV30 and J usage is TRBJ1-2; the match to TRBD1 covers 7 bases. Trimming took 4 bases from V and 8 from J; bases not matched to a gene: 7. CDR1 GTSNPN and CDR2 SVGIG come from the germline V gene (reference sequence). The CDR3 totals 12 residues. The CDR3 DNA reads TGTGCCTGGATTACCAGGGGGAGCGGCTACACCTTC. It yields the protein CAWITRGSGYTF.

CDR3 sequence (DNA): TGCGCCAGCAGCGAGATGACTAGCGGAACTAGCACAGATACGCAGTATTTT. As protein: CASSEMTSGTSTDTQYF. This chain joins TRBV10-1 and TRBJ2-3; TRBD2 agrees at 9 bases. Germline CDR1 and CDR2: WNHNN and SYGVQD (reference sequence). CDR3 length: 17 amino acids. The ends lost 6 bases at V and 0 bases at J; junction bases unmatched: 10.

This rearrangement joins TRBV5-1 to TRBJ2-7; D possibly corresponds to TRBD2 (6 bases). CDR1 is SGHRS and CDR2 is YFSETQ in the germline V gene. CDR3 size: 15 residues. V lost 6 bases and J lost 7, with 23 bases in between. The CDR3 spells CASTYSADYHGEQYF. DNA for the CDR3: TGCGCCAGCACGTACTCGGCGGACTACCATGGTGAGCAGTACTTC.